The 29 T cell receptor beta chains presented below share a single source sample, sequenced in a study of cytomegalovirus exposure and HLA in healthy donors. Vbeta (60) and Jbeta (13) primers were used in the PCR. Using immunoSEQ multiplex PCR, the repertoire was profiled, and TCRdb retains in-frame clones only, with some absent. The data contain about 54,000 clones, roughly 84% of them singletons. The sample comprised PBMCs. All receptors derive from a woman aged 18-29 years in good health and CMV-seronegative.

V and J are TRBV10-3 and TRBJ1-1; D not certain. The CDR3 runs to 13 residues. The germline CDR1 and CDR2 sequences are ENHRY and SYGVKD. The germline V and J ends were trimmed by 3 bases and 3 bases, with 8 bases remaining between them. CDR3 loop: CAISDRRDTEAFF. The CDR3 DNA sequence: TGTGCCATCAGTGACCGGAGGGACACTGAAGCTTTCTTT.

The chain uses TRBV2 and TRBJ2-6; D gene ambiguous. Germline V gene lookup returns CDR1 SNHLY and CDR2 FYNNEI. Trimming left V 6 bases short and J 0 bases short, with 9 bases between. There are 15 residues in the CDR3. CDR3 nucleotide sequence: TGTGCCAGCAGATCGTCCCTCTCTGGGGCCAACGTCCTGACTTTC. Its protein is CASRSSLSGANVLTF.

The rearrangement links TRBV5-8 to TRBJ2-7; D perhaps matches TRBD2 (5 bases). Germline CDR1 SGHTS, CDR2 YDEGEE. V lost 0 bases to trimming and J lost 7 bases, with 14 bases between them. There are 14 residues in the CDR3. The CDR3 coding sequence is TGTGCCAGCAGCTTGGGGCAGGAGGTAGCAGAGCAGTACTTC. It translates to CASSLGQEVAEQYF.

This chain links TRBV5-1 with TRBJ2-1; 8 positions agree with TRBD2. V lost 4 bases to trimming and J lost 5 bases; unmatched junction nucleotides: 14. CDR3 length: 17 amino acids. The germline V gene encodes CDR1 SGHRS and CDR2 YFSETQ. The CDR3 reads CASSPGGSGAFNNEQFF. The CDR3 nucleotides are TGCGCCAGCAGCCCTGGGGGTAGCGGGGCTTTTAACAATGAGCAGTTCTTC.

The sample holds one count of this clone. The gene calls are TRBV5-5 and TRBJ1-4; no reliable D call. V was clipped by 4 bases and J by 6 bases, with 13 bases between them. The CDR3 length is 14 residues. Germline CDR1 reads SGHKS; CDR2 reads YYEKEE (reference sequence). DNA for the CDR3: TGTGCCAGCAGCCAGGCCACAATTGATGAAAAACTGTTTTTT. Translation gives CASSQATIDEKLFF. Full variable domain (rest looked up from reference TRBV5-5 and TRBJ1-4): DAGVTQSPTHLIKTRGQQVTLRCSPISGHKSVSWYQQVLGQGPQFIFQYYEKEERGRGNFPDRFSARQFPNYSSELNVNALLLGDSALYLCASSQATIDEKLFFGSGTQLSVL.

The CDR3 region is CASSLATSGSSYNEQFF. CDR3 nucleotides: TGTGCCAGCAGCTTAGCAACTAGCGGGAGCTCCTACAATGAGCAGTTCTTC. This chain joins TRBV11-3 and TRBJ2-1; 11 nucleotides match TRBD2. Germline V gene lookup returns CDR1 SGHNT and CDR2 YENEEA. Unmatched junction bases numbered 2, after V lost 1 base and J lost 0 bases. The CDR3 sequence is 17 residues long. The whole variable domain, remainder taken from reference TRBV11-3 and TRBJ2-1, is EAGVVQSPRYKIIEKKQPVAFWCNPISGHNTLYWYLQNLGQGPELLIRYENEEAVDDSQLPKDRFSAERLKGVDSTLKIQPAELGDSAVYLCASSLATSGSSYNEQFFGPGTRLTVL.

The chain recombines TRBV27 with TRBJ2-3; D remains ambiguous. The V end lost 5 bases, the J end lost 5 bases, and 8 bases lay between the germline ends. CDR1 is MNHEY and CDR2 is SMNVEV in the germline V gene (reference sequence). CDR3 size: 12 residues. CDR3 sequence: CASSEQIDTQYF. The CDR3 DNA reads as TGTGCCAGCAGTGAACAGATAGATACGCAGTATTTT.

The chain links TRBV2 to TRBJ1-4; tentative D call: TRBD1 (5 bases). Trimming stripped 3 bases from V and 3 bases from J, with 8 bases between. Germline V gene lookup returns CDR1 SNHLY and CDR2 FYNNEI. The CDR3 is made up of 14 amino acids. In DNA, the CDR3 is TGTGCCAGCAGTGAGCGGGGGGCTAATGAAAAACTGTTTTTT. Its translation: CASSERGANEKLFF.

About this clone: At one end, the junction sequence differs from germline, possibly due to a read error. This chain joins TRBV18 and TRBJ2-6; 7 bases are shared with TRBD1. The CDR3 consists of 15 residues. From germline, CDR1 is KGHSH and CDR2 LQKENI. CDR3 in DNA: TGTGCCAGCTCTCCGGAAGGCGAGGGGGCCAACGGCCTGACTTTC. Translated: CASSPEGEGANGLTF.

The genes are TRBV27 and TRBJ2-7; the match to TRBD2 covers 8 bases. The CDR3 runs to 16 residues. From germline, CDR1 is MNHEY and CDR2 SMNVEV (reference sequence). V gave up 4 bases and J gave up 0 bases; unmatched junction bases: 8. In DNA, the CDR3 is TGTGCCAGCAGTTCCTCGACTAGCGACAGCTCCTACGAGCAGTACTTC. Translating it yields CASSSSTSDSSYEQYF.

The chain joins TRBV10-1 to TRBJ2-5, with D perhaps matching TRBD2 (7 bases). The J call is in doubt because the DNA end fits TRBJ2-7 better. The CDR3 runs 13 residues. Germline CDR1 reads WNHNN; CDR2 reads SYGVQD (reference sequence). The CDR3 DNA sequence: TGCGCCAGCAGTGAAACGGGGGGCCACGAGCAGTACTTC. This codes for CASSETGGHEQYF.

The V and J genes are TRBV25-1 and TRBJ2-7; 8 nucleotides agree with TRBD2. Germline V gene lookup returns CDR1 MGHDK and CDR2 SYGVNS. The CDR3 has 15 amino acids. V lost 3 bases, J lost 5 bases, and 9 bases stayed unmatched. In DNA form, the CDR3 reads TGTGCCAGCAGTGATTCAGGGACTAGTTTTGACGAGCAGTACTTC. Protein: CASSDSGTSFDEQYF.

The J gene is TRBJ2-1, the V gene TRBV5-6; TRBD2 agrees at 15 bases. J was trimmed by 1 base and V by 4 bases; bases with no gene match: 3. Germline V gene data show CDR1 as SGHDT and CDR2 as YYEEEE. This CDR3 is built from 17 residues. In nucleotides, the CDR3 is TGTGCCAGCAGCGTGGGACTAGCGGGAGGTTCCTACAATGAGCAGTTCTTC. Amino acid sequence: CASSVGLAGGSYNEQFF.

The chain combines TRBV27 with TRBJ2-5; TRBD2 aligns across 7 bases. This CDR3 has 16 amino acids. Germline V gives CDR1 MNHEY, CDR2 SMNVEV (reference sequence). J was trimmed by 4 bases and V by 6 bases; bases with no gene match: 14. CDR3 sequence: CASRGSGAGVTETQYF. The CDR3 DNA reads TGTGCCAGCAGGGGCAGTGGGGCGGGAGTCACAGAGACCCAGTACTTC.

The chain uses TRBV6-1 and TRBJ2-7; D may be TRBD1 (6 bases). The CDR3 is 15 amino acids. Germline assignment: CDR1 MNHNS and CDR2 SASEGT. Trimming stripped 6 bases from V and 3 bases from J, with 18 bases between. CDR3 protein: CASSPFLGASYEQYF. The CDR3 nucleotides read TGTGCCAGCAGCCCATTTTTGGGGGCCAGCTACGAGCAGTACTTC.

This clone appeared once. J is TRBJ2-1 and V is TRBV19, with TRBD2 matching 8 bases. CDR1 and CDR2 from the germline V gene are LNHDA and SQIVND (reference sequence). Unmatched junction bases numbered 13, after V lost 8 bases and J lost 7 bases. This CDR3 has 15 amino acids. The DNA of the CDR3 is TGTGCCAGTTCCGATCTAGCGGGTACGGGGAATGAGCAGTTCTTC. This sequence encodes CASSDLAGTGNEQFF.

The DNA of the CDR3 is TGTGCCCTACGAGGACAGCCCTCAGATGGCTACACCTTC. Protein product: CALRGQPSDGYTF. The chain is built from TRBV19 and TRBJ1-2; TRBD1 might be the D (6 bases). The germline V and J ends were trimmed by 11 bases and 6 bases, with 19 bases remaining between them. CDR3 size: 13 residues. In germline, CDR1 is LNHDA, CDR2 SQIVND (reference sequence).

The chain carries TRBV7-3 and TRBJ2-3, with D possibly being TRBD2 (7 bases). The length of the CDR3 is 14 residues. Deletions cut 5 bases from V and 4 bases from J, with 13 bases between. Germline V gene data show CDR1 as SGHTA and CDR2 as FQGTGA. CDR3 DNA sequence: TGTGCCAGCAGCCCGGGGGGCTCCCCAGATACGCAGTATTTT. Translated: CASSPGGSPDTQYF.

This sequence joins TRBV10-3 and TRBJ2-3, with TRBD1 matching over 8 bases. This CDR3 comprises 16 residues. V shed 0 bases, J shed 1 base, and the junction held 3 bases outside the gene matches. Germline V gives CDR1 ENHRY, CDR2 SYGVKD. The CDR3 DNA follows: TGTGCCATCAGTGAGTCGAACAGGGGGGGCACAGATACGCAGTATTTT. It translates to CAISESNRGGTDTQYF.

The chain employs TRBV15 and TRBJ2-7; 8 bases agree with TRBD1. Germline loops: CDR1 LNHNV, CDR2 YYDKDF (reference sequence). The CDR3 length is 14 residues. V was clipped by 5 bases and J by 1 base; unmatched bases: 4. CDR3 amino acids: CATSPRDRSYEQYF. Written as DNA, the CDR3 is TGTGCCACCAGCCCCCGGGACAGGTCCTACGAGCAGTACTTC.

This chain connects TRBV7-3 to TRBJ2-3; 8 nucleotides match TRBD1. V lost 5 bases and J lost 3; bases outside the gene matches: 7. The CDR3 extends over 15 amino acids. The germline gives CDR1 SGHTA, CDR2 FQGTGA. Here the CDR3 reads CASSPDRGGTDTQYF. The CDR3 DNA sequence: TGTGCCAGCAGCCCTGACAGGGGCGGGACAGATACGCAGTATTTT.

This chain uses TRBV5-1 with TRBJ2-7; a weak D match, TRBD2 (6 bases). CDR3 length equals 15 residues. The ends were cut back, 4 bases at V and 2 bases at J, with 16 bases in the middle. Germline CDR1 is SGHRS and CDR2 is YFSETQ. In nucleotides, the CDR3 is TGCGCCAGCAGCCCAACTGGCGGGGCTACCTACGAGCAGTACTTC. Residues: CASSPTGGATYEQYF.

J is TRBJ1-1 and V is TRBV5-5, with unresolved D. This CDR3 is built from 15 residues. Germline V gene data show CDR1 as SGHKS and CDR2 as YYEKEE (reference sequence). V lost 0 bases to trimming and J lost 2 bases, with 11 bases between them. The CDR3 is CASSLVMGGNTEAFF. The CDR3 DNA is TGTGCCAGCAGCTTGGTGATGGGAGGTAACACTGAAGCTTTCTTT. Full variable domain (missing parts from reference TRBV5-5 and TRBJ1-1): DAGVTQSPTHLIKTRGQQVTLRCSPISGHKSVSWYQQVLGQGPQFIFQYYEKEERGRGNFPDRFSARQFPNYSSELNVNALLLGDSALYLCASSLVMGGNTEAFFGQGTRLTVV.

CDR3 sequence: CASRATGAGYEQYF. The CDR3 DNA sequence: TGTGCCAGCAGGGCTACAGGGGCGGGCTACGAGCAGTACTTC. The V call is TRBV28, the J call TRBJ2-7; 7 bases align to TRBD1. The V gene's germline CDR1 is MDHEN and CDR2 SYDVKM. The CDR3 covers 14 residues. V dropped 6 bases and J dropped 3; count of bases not matched to a gene: 8.

The rearrangement uses TRBV27 and TRBJ2-5, with 8 bases lining up with TRBD2. The CDR3 runs to 14 residues. V shed 5 bases and J 4 bases; nucleotides not matched to a gene: 6. Germline CDR1 reads MNHEY; CDR2 reads SMNVEV (reference sequence). The CDR3 sequence is CASSPGLAIETQYF. The CDR3 DNA reads as TGTGCCAGCAGTCCAGGACTAGCCATAGAGACCCAGTACTTC.

V and J are TRBV7-9 and TRBJ1-2; no firm D call. CDR1 is SEHNR, CDR2 FQNEAQ, per germline (reference sequence). This CDR3 region has 13 residues. The V gene lost 4 bases and the J gene lost 8 bases, with 14 bases spanning the gap. CDR3 sequence reads: CASSSTPPRGYTF. CDR3 bases: TGTGCCAGCAGCTCCACTCCCCCGAGGGGCTACACCTTC. Full variable domain (missing parts from reference TRBV7-9 and TRBJ1-2): DTGVSQNPRHKITKRGQNVTFRCDPISEHNRLYWYRQTLGQGPEFLTYFQNEAQLEKSRLLSDRFSAERPKGSFSTLEIQRTEQGDSAMYLCASSSTPPRGYTFGSGTRLTVV.

The rearrangement links TRBV2 to TRBJ2-7; 7 bases align to TRBD2. V shed 10 bases, J shed 2 bases, and the junction held 8 bases outside the gene matches. The CDR3 length is 13 residues. Germline V gene lookup returns CDR1 SNHLY and CDR2 FYNNEI. Here the CDR3 reads CATSLAGTYEQYF. The CDR3 coding sequence is TGTGCCACTTCTTTAGCGGGCACCTACGAGCAGTACTTC.

The chain employs TRBV28 and TRBJ1-1, with D possibly TRBD1 on 6 matching bases. The CDR3 runs to 14 residues. Germline CDR1 and CDR2: MDHEN and SYDVKM. V was shortened by 5 bases and J by 4 bases, with 14 bases between the two germline ends. The CDR3 region is CASSKTGSGTEAFF. In DNA, the CDR3 is TGTGCCAGCAGTAAAACAGGGTCGGGCACTGAAGCTTTCTTT.

This chain uses TRBV21-1 with TRBJ1-1; TRBD1 is taken as the D call from the table, unchecked against the DNA. TRBV21-1 is classified as a pseudogene. CDR3 length: 18 residues. The CDR3 nucleotides read TGTGCCAGCAGCCTAAAGCCCGCCGGACAGGGTAAGAACACTGAAGCTTTCTTT. This translates into CASSLKPAGQGKNTEAFF.